These T cell receptor beta chains were read from a single sample in a study of response to subunit inactivated influenza vaccine. TCRdb analysed the RT-PCR reads with MiXCR anew, one entry per CDR3 protein. Counted here are 250,000 to 350,000 distinct CDR3 sequences, roughly 22% occurring once; the ten biggest clones make up around a tenth. The sequences come from PBMCs from blood, collected about 20 months after vaccination. The receptors originated from a man between 45 and 75 years old who received an inactivated influenza vaccine. The CDR3 runs from the conserved cysteine through the conserved F or W. Each record gives: D gene, clone size, V gene, J gene, CDR3 DNA, CDR3 protein. A D gene is named only where the DNA matches it firmly. Rows may omit the clone size; those that give it use once, few, many or a size class.

>.|.|TRBV7-9|TRBJ1-1
TGTGCCAGCAGCTTAGAAGGTCCGGGGGCAGGCACTGAAGCTTTCTTT
CASSLEGPGAGTEAFF
>.|.|TRBV5-1|TRBJ1-1
TGCGCCAGCAGCTTAGACTCAGGGTTCGCTGAAGCTTTCTTT
CASSLDSGFAEAFF
>TRBD1|.|TRBV4-1|TRBJ2-3
TGCGCCAGCAGCCAACCCTTGAGGGGGCGACGCACAGATACGCAGTATTTT
CASSQPLRGRRTDTQYF
>.|many|TRBV11-2|TRBJ1-1
TGTGCCAGCAGCTTATTCCTTGGGGCTTTGGGAAACACTGAAGCTTTCTTT
CASSLFLGALGNTEAFF
>.|.|TRBV2|TRBJ1-6
TGTGCCAGCGGGAAGGAGGGCTCCTATAATTCACCCCTCCACTTT
CASGKEGSYNSPLHF
>.|many|TRBV7-6|TRBJ1-1
TGTGCCAGCAGCGTACGGGACGGCGAAGCTTTCTTT
CASSVRDGEAFF
>.|.|TRBV10-3|TRBJ1-1
TGTGCCATCACCCAAGGGGGGGAGACTGAAGCTTTCTTT
CAITQGGETEAFF
>.|few|TRBV5-6|TRBJ1-5
TGTGCCAGCAGCCCGGGACCGGTGGAGCAGCCCCAGCATTTT
CASSPGPVEQPQHF
>.|.|TRBV29-1|TRBJ1-2
TGCAGCGTTCGGACGGGCCCAATTGGCTACACCTTC
CSVRTGPIGYTF
>.|few|TRBV18|TRBJ1-6
TGTGCCAGCTCACCCTTTCAACGACAGACAAATTCACCCCTCCACTTT
CASSPFQRQTNSPLHF
>.|.|TRBV2|TRBJ2-7
TGTGCCAGCTTTCCCTACGCCTCCTACGAGCAGTACTTC
CASFPYASYEQYF
>TRBD2|once|TRBV7-2|TRBJ2-2
TGTGCCAGCAGCCGCGGGGGGAACACCGGGGAGCTGTTTTTT
CASSRGGNTGELFF
>.|.|TRBV6-4|TRBJ1-2
TGTGCCAGCATGACAGAGAACTATGGCTACACCTTC
CASMTENYGYTF
>.|.|TRBV4-1|TRBJ1-5
TGCGCCAGCAGCCAAGAACCCCCTGGGGCTGGGCAGCCCCAGCATTTT
CASSQEPPGAGQPQHF
>.|few|TRBV15|TRBJ1-5
TGTGCCACCAGCAGGAGGGGTCAGTCCAATCAGCCCCAGCATTTT
CATSRRGQSNQPQHF
>.|few|TRBV7-6|TRBJ2-1
TGTGCCAGCAGCTTTCCGGGACAGCGGGATGATGAGCAGTTCTTC
CASSFPGQRDDEQFF
>.|.|TRBV7-6|TRBJ2-7
TGTGCCAGCAGCTTAGAGTTGGGTTTTGAGGGTTCCTACGAGCAGTACTTC
CASSLELGFEGSYEQYF